This entry lists 4 T cell receptor beta chains sequenced from one sample in a study of cytomegalovirus exposure and HLA in healthy donors. The PCR was carried out with 60 Vbeta primers and 13 Jbeta primers. Sequencing was performed with immunoSEQ multiplex PCR; in TCRdb, only in-frame clones are kept and a portion is missing. The data show 110,000 or so clones, with around 74% seen just once and about 8.3% held by the top ten. Sequenced sample: PBMCs. All receptors come from a woman aged 40 to 49 in good health and CMV-seropositive.

This sequence joins TRBV9 and TRBJ2-1, with 12 positions matching TRBD2. Trimming cost V 4 bases and J 4 bases; bases outside gene matches: 15. The CDR3 has 19 residues. The germline V gene has CDR1 SGDLS and CDR2 YYNGEE. CDR3 in amino acids: CASSRTLGLAGDLYNEQFF. CDR3 DNA sequence: TGTGCCAGCAGCCGTACACTGGGACTAGCGGGCGATTTATACAATGAGCAGTTCTTC.

The rearrangement links TRBV5-1 to TRBJ2-3; perhaps TRBD1 as D (5 bases). The CDR3 length is 15 residues. CDR1 and CDR2 (germline): SGHRS, YFSETQ. The V end lost 0 bases, the J end lost 0 bases, and 8 bases lay between the germline ends. CDR3 amino acids: CASSLADTSTDTQYF. CDR3 nucleotides: TGCGCCAGCAGCTTGGCGGACACGAGCACAGATACGCAGTATTTT.

This clone was recorded only once. The chain is built from TRBV4-2 and TRBJ2-1, with 8 bases that match TRBD2. This CDR3 has 15 residues. The germline CDR1 and CDR2 sequences are LGHNA and YNFKEQ. V gave up 2 bases and J gave up 6 bases; unmatched junction bases: 6. CDR3 in amino acids: CASSQIAGLVNEQFF. CDR3 sequence (DNA): TGTGCCAGCAGCCAAATAGCGGGATTGGTCAATGAGCAGTTCTTC.

This clone was observed a handful of times. The rearrangement uses TRBV7-9 and TRBJ2-5; D uncertain. Germline CDR1 reads SEHNR; CDR2 reads FQNEAQ (reference sequence). V gave up 1 base and J gave up 5 bases, with 5 bases separating them. This CDR3 has 12 amino acids. The CDR3 spells CASSLDIETQYF. The CDR3 bases are TGTGCCAGCAGCTTAGACATTGAGACCCAGTACTTC.